This is a list of T cell receptor beta chains from one sample in a study of monozygotic twins with inflammatory bowel disease. TCRdb re-called the 5' RACE reads and catalogs CDR3 proteins one per entry, DNA excluded. The sample table includes approximately 330,000 distinct CDR3 sequences. Input material: blood. All receptors come from a human donor with ulcerative colitis or Crohn's disease, or a healthy co-twin of an affected twin (not recorded which). Both conserved end residues are part of each CDR3.

>TRBV10-3|TRBJ1-5
CAISVAGDSNQPQHF
>TRBV20-1|TRBJ2-3
CSARPTGESTDTQYF
>TRBV28|TRBJ1-3
CASSLVEGTIYF
>TRBV12-3/TRBV12-4|TRBJ2-7
CASSSAPQGAPYEQYF
>TRBV5-5|TRBJ1-6
CASRRDSYSPLHF
>TRBV5-5|TRBJ1-1
CASSLEGTTEAFF
>TRBV6-5|TRBJ1-1
CASSYEGRAFGMNTEAFF
>TRBV10-3|TRBJ2-2
CAITPGQGNTGELFF
>TRBV20-1|TRBJ2-2
CSARGFRQFTGELFF
>TRBV6-6|TRBJ1-1
CASTNGQGGTEAFF
>TRBV4-1|TRBJ1-2
CASSGGQVGNYGYTF
>TRBV29-1|TRBJ2-4
CSVEVGGNIQYF
>TRBV20-1|TRBJ1-2
CSARDSATNYGYTF
>TRBV12-3/TRBV12-4|TRBJ1-4
CASSTPGGLNEKLFF
>TRBV20-1|TRBJ1-1
CSFSRGGTEAFF
>TRBV7-9|TRBJ2-7
CASSPPGFLSYEQYF
>TRBV4-1|TRBJ1-1
CASSHTGAEAFF
>TRBV6-6|TRBJ1-5
CASSYSNTDQPQHF
>TRBV28|TRBJ1-2
CASSPVIDGFNGGYTF
>TRBV4-1|TRBJ2-1
CASSQTSGETNEQFF
>TRBV7-9|TRBJ1-2
CASGKNRGGNYGYTF
>TRBV20-1|TRBJ1-5
CSARDPMGNQPQHF
>TRBV5-5|TRBJ1-5
CASSAGEQPQHF
>TRBV6-1|TRBJ1-6
CASQGGQGNNSPLHF
>TRBV12-3/TRBV12-4|TRBJ1-1
CASSHNNRNTEAFF
>TRBV5-1|TRBJ2-7
CASSSGTERLEQYF
>TRBV5-4|TRBJ2-7
CASSWGQGSYEQYF
>TRBV6-1|TRBJ1-2
CASRRFTGQGVWYGYTF
>TRBV12-3/TRBV12-4|TRBJ1-1
CASSLFWGTEAFF
>TRBV29-1|TRBJ1-1
CSVSEGVGTEAFF
>TRBV12-3/TRBV12-4|TRBJ2-1
CASSLSGGGEQFF
>TRBV29-1|TRBJ2-5
CSVEDRVRGQETQYF
>TRBV2|TRBJ2-1
CASSLTSGGVNEQFF
>TRBV29-1|TRBJ1-2
CSADDSYGYTF
>TRBV7-2|TRBJ1-6
CASPKTGRNSPLHF